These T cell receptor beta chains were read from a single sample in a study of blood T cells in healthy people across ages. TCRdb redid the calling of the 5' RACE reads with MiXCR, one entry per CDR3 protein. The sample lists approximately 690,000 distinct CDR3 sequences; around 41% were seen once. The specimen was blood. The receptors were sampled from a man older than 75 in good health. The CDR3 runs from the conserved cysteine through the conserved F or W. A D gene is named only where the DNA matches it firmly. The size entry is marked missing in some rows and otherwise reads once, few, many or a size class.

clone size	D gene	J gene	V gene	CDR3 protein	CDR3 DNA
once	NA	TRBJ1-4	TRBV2	CASSEMEGENEKLFF	TGTGCCAGCAGTGAAATGGAGGGGGAGAATGAAAAACTGTTTTTT
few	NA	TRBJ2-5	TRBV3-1	CASSQVVTQYF	TGTGCCAGCAGCCAAGTAGTGACCCAGTACTTC
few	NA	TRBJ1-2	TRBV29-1	CSTGEGEYGYTF	TGCAGTACTGGAGAGGGGGAATATGGCTACACCTTC
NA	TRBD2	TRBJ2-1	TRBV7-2	CASSLSATSGRGYEQFF	TGTGCCAGCAGCCTTTCAGCCACTAGCGGGAGGGGGTATGAGCAGTTCTTC
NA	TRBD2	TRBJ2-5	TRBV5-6	CASSFKAGGTETQYF	TGTGCCAGCAGCTTCAAAGCGGGGGGCACGGAGACCCAGTACTTC
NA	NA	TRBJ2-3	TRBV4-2	CAGSQAGGGGTDTQYF	TGTGCCGGCAGCCAAGCCGGAGGTGGAGGCACAGATACGCAGTATTTT
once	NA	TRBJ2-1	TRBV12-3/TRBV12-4	CASSHPPERDEQFF	TGTGCCAGCAGCCACCCACCCGAGCGGGATGAGCAGTTCTTC
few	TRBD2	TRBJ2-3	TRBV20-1	CSARPGLAGVETDTQYF	TGCAGTGCTCGCCCGGGACTAGCGGGAGTTGAGACAGATACGCAGTATTTT
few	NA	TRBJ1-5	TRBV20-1	CSARDPVAGAQPQHF	TGCAGTGCTAGAGATCCGGTGGCAGGGGCTCAGCCCCAGCATTTT
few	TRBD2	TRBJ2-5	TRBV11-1	CASSRTSGSARETQYF	TGTGCCAGCAGCCGGACTAGCGGGAGTGCGCGTGAGACCCAGTACTTC
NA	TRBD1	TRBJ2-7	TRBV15	CATSRGTGGTYEQYF	TGTGCCACCAGCAGAGGGACAGGGGGGACCTACGAGCAGTACTTC
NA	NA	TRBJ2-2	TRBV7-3	CASSPAVRVTGELFF	TGTGCCAGTAGCCCGGCTGTGAGGGTCACCGGGGAGCTGTTTTTT
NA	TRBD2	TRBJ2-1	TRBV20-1	CSALDLASGDNEQFF	TGCAGTGCACTAGATCTGGCTAGCGGTGACAATGAGCAGTTCTTC
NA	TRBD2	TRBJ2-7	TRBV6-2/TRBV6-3	CASRLGLVNEQYF	TGTGCCAGCAGACTCGGACTAGTCAATGAGCAGTACTTC
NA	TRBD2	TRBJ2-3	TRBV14	CASSHHRLAGGADTQYF	TGTGCCAGCAGCCACCACCGACTAGCGGGAGGTGCAGATACGCAGTATTTT
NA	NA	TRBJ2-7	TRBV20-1	CSALKVAPVYEQYF	TGCAGTGCATTAAAGGTAGCCCCAGTGTACGAGCAGTACTTC
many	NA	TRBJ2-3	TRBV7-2	CASSLRRQHTDTQYF	TGTGCCAGCAGCTTAAGGCGCCAGCACACAGATACGCAGTATTTT
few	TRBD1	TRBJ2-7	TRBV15	CATSSPYGGQGVYEQYF	TGTGCCACCAGCAGCCCTTACGGGGGACAGGGTGTCTACGAGCAGTACTTC
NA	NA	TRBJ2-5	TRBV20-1	CSARDPATGGYQETQYF	TGCAGTGCTAGAGACCCGGCGACGGGGGGCTACCAAGAGACCCAGTACTTC
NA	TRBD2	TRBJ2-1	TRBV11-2	CANSPLASGRPNEQFF	TGTGCCAACAGCCCCCTGGCTAGCGGGAGACCCAATGAGCAGTTCTTC
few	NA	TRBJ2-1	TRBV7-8	CASSPWGANEQFF	TGTGCCAGCAGCCCATGGGGGGCCAATGAGCAGTTCTTC